The source of this T cell receptor beta chain is a study of blood T cells in healthy people across ages. It was with a sample-barcoded 5' primer and a J-beta primer mix that a second PCR of roughly 6 to 12 cycles was run. MiXCR was run by TCRdb on the 5' RACE reads, yielding one entry per CDR3 protein. The sample holds fewer than 750,000 distinct CDR3 sequences, more than 45% seen once. This clonotype was observed many times. This clonotype was obtained from a woman aged 80 or over in good health. The source material was blood.

CDR3: CSARGQLYEQYF. CDR3 nucleotide sequence: TGCAGTGCTAGAGGACAGCTCTACGAGCAGTACTTC. The V call is TRBV20-1, the J call TRBJ2-7; D perhaps matches TRBD1 (5 bases). Germline V CDR1 and CDR2: DFQATT, SNEGSKA (reference sequence). CDR3 length: 12 residues. V was cut by 1 base and J by 3 bases, with 7 bases left in between.